The present TCR beta chain was sequenced within a study of technical replicates of blood from a few donors. Clones were read by immunoSEQ multiplex PCR, and TCRdb kept only the in-frame ones, dropping some. The sample includes around 56,000 clones, roughly 96% of them seen just once. CDR1 SQVTM and CDR2 ANQGSEA come from the germline V gene. Trimming stripped 4 bases from V and 3 bases from J, with 28 bases between. The CDR3 runs to 19 residues. The receptor's source is a human donor in good health. Some clones in this sample may be carry-over from other donors' samples. This chain connects TRBV29-1 to TRBJ1-5; D may be TRBD1 (5 bases). The sample consisted of PBMCs. CDR3 sequence: CSVGTCSRADTPYNQPQHF. The CDR3 nucleotides are TGCAGCGTTGGCACCTGCTCCAGGGCGGACACCCCATACAATCAGCCCCAGCATTTT.